The 7 T cell receptor beta chains given below trace back to one sample, sequenced in a study of patients and donors after allogeneic stem cell transplantation. A single record per CDR3 protein comes from TCRdb applying MiXCR to the RT-PCR reads. Of 80,000 to 90,000 distinct CDR3 sequences in the sample, around 48% were seen once. Sequencing was performed on blood, either unsorted or a sorted T cell fraction (not recorded which). Receptors originate from a human donor who was either an allogeneic HSCT recipient or a stem cell or donor lymphocyte infusion donor (not recorded which). It is not recorded whose cells these are; they may come from a transplant donor.

The genes are TRBV12-3 or TRBV12-4 and TRBJ1-5; D ambiguous. V gave up 4 bases and J gave up 5 bases, with 15 bases separating them. The CDR3 consists of 15 residues. The CDR3 region has the DNA TGTGCCAGCAGTTCAGAGGTAGGGCCCGATCAGCCCCAGCATTTT. Protein: CASSSEVGPDQPQHF.

CDR3 in DNA: TGTGCCAGCAGTTTAAGGGGGACGCCTGACACCTTC. This codes for CASSLRGTPDTF. The chain carries TRBV12-3 or TRBV12-4 and TRBJ1-2, with a weak D call TRBD1 (6 bases). Trimming cost V 2 bases and J 12 bases, with 13 bases left between them. The CDR3 has 12 amino acids.

This clonotype was observed a handful of times. The chain recombines TRBV7-2 with TRBJ1-6; D unresolved. Trimming took off 5 bases at V and 6 bases at J, with 17 bases between the two ends. CDR3 length: 16 residues. The V gene's germline CDR1 is SGHTA and CDR2 FQGNSA. This CDR3 reads CASSPRERWSNSPLHF. Here the CDR3 DNA reads TGTGCCAGCAGCCCCCGGGAACGGTGGAGTAATTCACCCCTCCACTTT.

The chain links TRBV7-2 to TRBJ1-1, with D uncertain. V was clipped by 4 bases and J by 7 bases, with 10 bases between them. This CDR3 has 12 residues. In germline, CDR1 is SGHTA, CDR2 FQGNSA. CDR3 amino acids: CASSSDRNEAFF. In nucleotides, the CDR3 is TGTGCCAGCAGCTCGGACCGGAATGAAGCTTTCTTT.

This clonotype has just a few counts. V is TRBV27 and J is TRBJ1-5; D is undetermined. There are 15 residues in the CDR3. With 2 bases removed from V and 4 bases from J, the gap between germline ends came to 12 bases. Germline loops: CDR1 MNHEY, CDR2 SMNVEV (reference sequence). The CDR3 loop reads CASSLMGGINQPQHF. CDR3 coding DNA: TGTGCCAGCAGTTTAATGGGCGGGATTAATCAGCCCCAGCATTTT.

The V call is TRBV3-1, the J call TRBJ1-1; possible D gene TRBD1, 6 bases. This CDR3 region has 13 residues. V lost 3 bases and J lost 6, with 11 bases in between. Per germline, CDR1 LGHDT and CDR2 YNNKEL (reference sequence). The CDR3 here is CASSQARGAEAFF. The CDR3 DNA is TGTGCCAGCAGCCAGGCTAGGGGGGCTGAAGCTTTCTTT.

This clonotype was seen more than once but under ten times. The V gene is TRBV7-9, the J gene TRBJ1-4; D is undetermined. The germline gives CDR1 SEHNR, CDR2 FQNEAQ (reference sequence). V shed 11 bases and J shed 8 bases, with 18 bases lying between them. The length of the CDR3 is 13 residues. As DNA, the CDR3 is TGTGCCCGGATGCGCTCCCGCCGGGAAAAACTGTTTTTT. Translating it yields CARMRSRREKLFF.